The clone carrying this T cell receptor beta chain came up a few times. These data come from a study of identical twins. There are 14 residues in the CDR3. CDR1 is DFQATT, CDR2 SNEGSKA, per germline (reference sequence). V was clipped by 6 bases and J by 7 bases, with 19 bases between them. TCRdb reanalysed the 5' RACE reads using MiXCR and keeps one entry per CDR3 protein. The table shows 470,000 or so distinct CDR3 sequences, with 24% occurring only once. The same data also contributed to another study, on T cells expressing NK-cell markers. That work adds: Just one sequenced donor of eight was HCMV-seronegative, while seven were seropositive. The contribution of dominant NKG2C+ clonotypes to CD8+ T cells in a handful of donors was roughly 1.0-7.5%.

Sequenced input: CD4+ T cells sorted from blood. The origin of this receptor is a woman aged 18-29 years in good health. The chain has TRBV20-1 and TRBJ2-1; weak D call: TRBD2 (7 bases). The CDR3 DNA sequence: TGCAGTGCAGAGCGTCCGGGGGGCGGGAATGAGCAGTTCTTC. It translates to CSAERPGGGNEQFF.